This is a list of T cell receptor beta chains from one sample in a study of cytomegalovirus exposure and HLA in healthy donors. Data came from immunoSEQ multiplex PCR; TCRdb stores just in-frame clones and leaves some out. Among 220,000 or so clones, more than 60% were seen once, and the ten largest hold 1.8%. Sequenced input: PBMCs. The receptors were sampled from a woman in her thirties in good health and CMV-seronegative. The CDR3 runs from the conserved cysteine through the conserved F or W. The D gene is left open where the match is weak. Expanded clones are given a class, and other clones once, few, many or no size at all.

CDR3: CASSSFRVSSYNEQFF; DNA: TGTGCCAGCAGCTCTTTCAGGGTTAGCTCCTACAATGAGCAGTTCTTC; size: few; V: TRBV11-3; J: TRBJ2-1; D: -
CDR3: CASSLYPGRDTEAFF; DNA: TGTGCCAGCAGTTTATATCCGGGGAGGGACACTGAAGCTTTCTTT; size: -; V: TRBV27; J: TRBJ1-1; D: -
CDR3: CASSLVATGRGDEQYF; DNA: TGTGCCAGCAGCTTAGTAGCGACAGGGCGGGGGGACGAGCAGTACTTC; size: -; V: TRBV7-6; J: TRBJ2-7; D: -
CDR3: CASSFRGGEETQYF; DNA: TGTGCCAGCAGTTTTCGTGGAGGCGAAGAGACCCAGTACTTC; size: -; V: TRBV27; J: TRBJ2-5; D: -
CDR3: CASSDDRLADTGELFF; DNA: TGCGCCAGCAGTGATGACCGACTCGCGGACACCGGGGAGCTGTTTTTT; size: -; V: TRBV10-1; J: TRBJ2-2; D: -
CDR3: CAWSGRSAWNTEAFF; DNA: TGTGCCTGGAGCGGGAGGTCTGCGTGGAACACTGAAGCTTTCTTT; size: -; V: TRBV30; J: TRBJ1-1; D: -
CDR3: CASSILFGATNEKLFF; DNA: TGTGCCAGTAGTATACTCTTCGGGGCAACTAATGAAAAACTGTTTTTT; size: -; V: TRBV19; J: TRBJ1-4; D: -
CDR3: CASSSPPGTSGLYEQYF; DNA: TGTGCCAGCAGTTCCCCGCCTGGGACTAGCGGTCTCTACGAGCAGTACTTC; size: -; V: TRBV27; J: TRBJ2-7; D: TRBD2
CDR3: CASSVLRQGARDTQYF; DNA: TGTGCCAGCAGCGTACTTCGACAGGGGGCTAGGGATACGCAGTATTTT; size: -; V: TRBV7-9; J: TRBJ2-3; D: TRBD1
CDR3: CASSPKGSRTHLGGEQFF; DNA: TGTGCCAGCAGCCCAAAAGGGTCTAGGACTCACTTGGGGGGTGAGCAGTTCTTC; size: -; V: TRBV5-5; J: TRBJ2-1; D: -
CDR3: CASSLAGAGTEAFF; DNA: TGTGCCAGCAGTTTAGCAGGGGCTGGGACTGAAGCTTTCTTT; size: -; V: TRBV27; J: TRBJ1-1; D: -
CDR3: CAPQGSTEAFF; DNA: TGTGCGCCACAGGGATCCACTGAAGCTTTCTTT; size: -; V: TRBV2; J: TRBJ1-1; D: -
CDR3: CASSLASGNYEQYF; DNA: TGTGCCAGCAGCTTGGCTAGCGGGAACTACGAGCAGTACTTC; size: -; V: TRBV7-9; J: TRBJ2-7; D: TRBD2
CDR3: CASAGAKNTEAFF; DNA: TGTGCCAGCGCGGGGGCAAAAAACACTGAAGCTTTCTTT; size: few; V: TRBV7-8; J: TRBJ1-1; D: -
CDR3: CASSRGLAGEADTQYF; DNA: TGTGCCAGCAGCAGGGGACTAGCGGGAGAAGCAGATACGCAGTATTTT; size: few; V: TRBV9; J: TRBJ2-3; D: TRBD2
CDR3: CASSYRQGARTNEKLFF; DNA: TGTGCCAGCAGCTACAGACAGGGGGCGCGTACTAATGAAAAACTGTTTTTT; size: -; V: TRBV5-4; J: TRBJ1-4; D: TRBD1
CDR3: CATSRRTSGEQTQYF; DNA: TGTGCCACCAGCAGGCGAACTAGCGGGGAACAGACCCAGTACTTC; size: -; V: TRBV15; J: TRBJ2-5; D: TRBD2
CDR3: CASNSAANVYTQYF; DNA: TGTGCCAGTAATTCGGCGGCAAACGTGTATACGCAGTATTTT; size: -; V: TRBV19; J: TRBJ2-3; D: -
CDR3: CASSPGGYRGLHQPQHF; DNA: TGTGCCAGCAGCCCTGGTGGGTACAGGGGGCTACATCAGCCCCAGCATTTT; size: few; V: TRBV5-6; J: TRBJ1-5; D: TRBD1
CDR3: CASSYRGGTEAFF; DNA: TGTGCCAGCAGCTACAGGGGAGGCACTGAAGCTTTCTTT; size: few; V: TRBV7-8; J: TRBJ1-1; D: TRBD1
CDR3: CASSQGQGRETEAFF; DNA: TGCGCCAGCAGCCAAGGACAGGGGCGGGAAACTGAAGCTTTCTTT; size: -; V: TRBV4-1; J: TRBJ1-1; D: TRBD1
CDR3: CASSLESGGPSIEQYF; DNA: TGCGCCAGCAGCTTGGAATCGGGGGGGCCGTCCATCGAGCAGTACTTC; size: -; V: TRBV5-1; J: TRBJ2-7; D: TRBD2
CDR3: CASSLNQGSGYTF; DNA: TGTGCTAGCAGCTTGAACCAGGGATCTGGCTACACCTTC; size: -; V: TRBV7-7; J: TRBJ1-2; D: -
CDR3: CASSDRGGDTQYF; DNA: TGTGCCAGTAGCGACAGGGGAGGAGATACGCAGTATTTT; size: -; V: TRBV19; J: TRBJ2-3; D: TRBD1
CDR3: CASSTGGSGDEQYF; DNA: TGTGCCAGTAGTACCGGCGGTAGCGGGGACGAGCAGTACTTC; size: few; V: TRBV19; J: TRBJ2-7; D: TRBD2
CDR3: CASSFQGPQVTKQYF; DNA: TGTGCCAGCAGCTTTCAGGGGCCCCAAGTGACCAAGCAGTATTTT; size: -; V: TRBV7-9; J: TRBJ2-3; D: -
CDR3: CASGTSGSDGELFF; DNA: TGCGCCAGCGGGACTAGCGGGTCCGACGGGGAGCTGTTTTTT; size: few; V: TRBV10-2; J: TRBJ2-2; D: TRBD2
CDR3: CASSLDPSEQYF; DNA: TGTGCCAGCAGCTTAGATCCTTCCGAGCAGTACTTC; size: -; V: TRBV11-3; J: TRBJ2-7; D: -